The text below deals with one TCR beta chain. The assay was immunoSEQ multiplex PCR, and TCRdb's table has in-frame clones only and misses some. Of under 30,000 clones listed, about 90% are singletons. The sample originates from a study of T cells in tuberculosis. The overall study: CD1B tetramers identified T cells specific for mycobacterial lipid GMM. In South Africa, adults with active tuberculosis were compared with IGRA-negative and latently infected IGRA-positive adolescents.

V shed 2 bases and J shed 6 bases, with 14 bases lying between them. The CDR3 has 16 amino acids. Germline loops: CDR1 KGHSH, CDR2 LQKENI. The time point denotes: new active TB diagnosis, blood taken before or within 7 days of starting treatment. HIV-seronegative South African adults aged 18 years or older had newly diagnosed active tuberculosis. Unsorted cryopreserved PBMC were sequenced, averaging roughly 94,000 T cells per clinical donor. The chain recombines TRBV18 with TRBJ1-6; D remains unclear. The material was PBMCs, obtained at tuberculosis diagnosis. This receptor was identified in an adult with tuberculosis. The CDR3 is CASSPIASAGNSPLHF. CDR3 coding DNA: TGTGCCAGCTCACCAATTGCGAGCGCTGGTAATTCACCCCTCCACTTT.